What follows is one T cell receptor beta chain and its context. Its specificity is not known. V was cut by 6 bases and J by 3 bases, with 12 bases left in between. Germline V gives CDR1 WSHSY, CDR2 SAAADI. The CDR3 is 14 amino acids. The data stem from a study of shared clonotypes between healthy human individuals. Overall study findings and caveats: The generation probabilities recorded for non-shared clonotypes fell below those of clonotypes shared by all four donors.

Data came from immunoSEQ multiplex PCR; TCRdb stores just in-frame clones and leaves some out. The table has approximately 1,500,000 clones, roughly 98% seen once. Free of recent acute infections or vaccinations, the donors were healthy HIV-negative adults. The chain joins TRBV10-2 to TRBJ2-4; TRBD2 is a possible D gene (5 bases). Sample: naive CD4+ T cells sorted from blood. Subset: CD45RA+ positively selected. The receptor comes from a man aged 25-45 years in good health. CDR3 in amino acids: CASSEADGKNIQYF. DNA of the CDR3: TGCGCCAGCAGCGAAGCGGATGGCAAAAACATTCAGTACTTC.